The present entry profiles one T cell receptor beta chain with its context. This entry is derived from a study of blood T cell repertoires in COVID-19. Germline CDR1 reads MNHEY; CDR2 reads SMNVEV (reference sequence). This CDR3 spans 17 amino acids. The ends lost 0 bases at V and 1 base at J; junction bases unmatched: 4. Profiled with immunoSEQ multiplex PCR; TCRdb holds only in-frame clones, not every one. The sample shows 210,000 or so clones, more than 70% of them seen only once. The specimen was peripheral blood. The clonotype comes from a woman between 35 and 50 years old who had recovered from COVID-19. The V gene is TRBV27, the J gene TRBJ2-7; 12 bases line up with TRBD2. CDR3 amino acids: CASSLSWTSGESYEQYF. The CDR3 DNA sequence: TGTGCCAGCAGTTTATCGTGGACTAGCGGGGAATCCTACGAGCAGTACTTC.